A selection of T cell receptor beta chains follows, all from one sample in a study of cytomegalovirus exposure and HLA in healthy donors. Assay used: immunoSEQ multiplex PCR; TCRdb lists only in-frame clones, some missing. The data show about 140,000 clones, 70% to 85% seen once. Sequenced material: PBMCs. The receptors derive from a man in his forties or fifties in good health and CMV-seronegative. Both conserved end residues are part of each CDR3. D genes are given only for firm matches. Some rows have no size entry. The others give once, few or many, or a class for an expanded clone.

J	V	size	D	length	DNA	CDR3
TRBJ1-1	TRBV28	few	-	13	TGTGCCAGCAGTCAGGGCATGAACACTGAAGCTTTCTTT	CASSQGMNTEAFF
TRBJ1-5	TRBV6-5	few	TRBD1	15	TGTGCCAGCAGTTTTCCGGGACAGGTCAATCAGCCCCAGCATTTT	CASSFPGQVNQPQHF
TRBJ2-2	TRBV6-1	-	TRBD2	15	TGTGCCTTAATGTGGGAGGGCCTTGGAACCGGGGAGCTGTTTTTT	CALMWEGLGTGELFF
TRBJ2-3	TRBV11-3	-	-	15	TGTGCCAGCAGCTCAAGTGCAGGGCTCCCAGATACGCAGTATTTT	CASSSSAGLPDTQYF
TRBJ2-1	TRBV11-3	-	TRBD2	16	TGTGCCAGCAGCGTTGGACTAGCGGGAGGGTTCCATGAGCAGTTCTTC	CASSVGLAGGFHEQFF
TRBJ2-7	TRBV10-3	-	-	13	TGTGCCATCAGTGCCCAGGGCGGCTACGAGCAGTACTTC	CAISAQGGYEQYF
TRBJ1-6	TRBV9	-	-	16	TGTGCCAGCAGCGTAGCGGGGGGGGATCATAATTCACCCCTCCACTTT	CASSVAGGDHNSPLHF
TRBJ1-1	TRBV7-9	-	TRBD1	15	TGTTCCAGCAGCTCGGCATCTGACAGGGTCACTGAAGCTTTCTTT	CSSSSASDRVTEAFF
TRBJ2-1	TRBV7-9	-	TRBD2	17	TGTTCCAGCACCATTCCCGAAGCGGGAGCTAGTTACAATGAGCAGTTCTTC	CSSTIPEAGASYNEQFF
TRBJ2-2	TRBV6-6	once	-	15	TGTGCCAGCAGTTTCCCGACAGGCCAACCCGGGGAGCTGTTTTTT	CASSFPTGQPGELFF
TRBJ2-2	TRBV30	-	-	14	TGTGCCTGGAGTGTAGTACAGGCCACCGGGGAGCTGTTTTTT	CAWSVVQATGELFF
TRBJ1-3	TRBV6-5	-	-	15	TGTGCCAGCAGTTACAGCGGTTCTGGTGGAAACACCATATATTTT	CASSYSGSGGNTIYF
TRBJ1-6	TRBV6-4	medium-sized	TRBD1	23	TGTGCCAGCAGTGACTATGAAAGGTACCGGGACAGGTGGGTGAGCTCCTATAATTCACCCCTCCACTTT	CASSDYERYRDRWVSSYNSPLHF
TRBJ2-2	TRBV5-1	-	TRBD2	16	TGCGCCAGCAGCTCACTAGCGGGGGGTTCAACCGGGGAGCTGTTTTTT	CASSSLAGGSTGELFF
TRBJ1-4	TRBV11-2	few	-	15	TGTGCCAGCAGCTTACGGGGGATTCCTAATGAAAAACTGTTTTTT	CASSLRGIPNEKLFF
TRBJ2-5	TRBV7-6	-	-	16	TGTGCCAGCAGCTCCGCCATCATGTTACTCCAAGAGACCCAGTACTTC	CASSSAIMLLQETQYF
TRBJ2-7	TRBV6-5	-	TRBD1	15	TGTGCCAGCTCACTGTCTCAGGGGGCCTTCTACGAGCAGTACTTC	CASSLSQGAFYEQYF
TRBJ2-1	TRBV5-4	-	TRBD2	15	TGTGCCAGCAGCCCTATAGCGGGTGGGGGCAATGAGCAGTTCTTC	CASSPIAGGGNEQFF
TRBJ2-2	TRBV2	once	-	15	TGTGCCAGCAGTGATCGACAAACGAACACCGGGGAGCTGTTTTTT	CASSDRQTNTGELFF
TRBJ2-5	TRBV7-9	few	TRBD1	19	TGTGCCAGCAGCTTCTTTTATGGGTTCGAGGGACAGGGGGAGGAGACCCAGTACTTC	CASSFFYGFEGQGEETQYF
TRBJ2-2	TRBV6-5	-	TRBD1	15	TGTGCCAGCAGTCCCGTCGGGACAGGGTCCGGGGAGCTGTTTTTT	CASSPVGTGSGELFF
TRBJ2-1	TRBV21-1	-	-	20	TGTGCCAGCAGCCGACGACAGGGTTTTAATATGGCTAGCGGGGGCAATGAGCAGTTCTTC	CASSRRQGFNMASGGNEQFF
TRBJ2-1	TRBV6-4	-	TRBD1	13	TGTGCCAGCGCCGGGACAGAGTACAATGAGCAGTTCTTC	CASAGTEYNEQFF
TRBJ1-2	TRBV6-1	-	TRBD1	14	TGTGCCAGCAGGACCGGGACAGATAACTATGGCTACACCTTC	CASRTGTDNYGYTF
TRBJ2-3	TRBV10-3	-	TRBD2	14	TGTGCCATCAGGACTAGCGGGGCCACAGATACGCAGTATTTT	CAIRTSGATDTQYF